The 18 T cell receptor beta chains below were found in one sample sequenced in a study of blood T cell repertoires in COVID-19. The method was immunoSEQ multiplex PCR; TCRdb's version includes in-frame clones alone and lacks a portion of them. The sample lists 200,000 to 300,000 clones, around nine tenths occurring once. Input material: peripheral blood. Every receptor here comes from a man older than 75 with acute or convalescent COVID-19.

This rearrangement joins TRBV7-3 to TRBJ2-2; D is unresolved. This CDR3 spans 15 amino acids. V lost 5 bases to trimming and J lost 1 base, with 11 bases between them. Germline CDR1 and CDR2: SGHTA and FQGTGA. CDR3 sequence reads: CASSPRSGNTGELFF. CDR3 nucleotides: TGTGCCAGCAGCCCTCGGTCTGGGAACACCGGGGAGCTGTTTTTT. The whole variable domain, remainder taken from reference TRBV7-3 and TRBJ2-2, is GAGVSQTPSNKVTEKGKYVELRCDPISGHTALYWYRQSLGQGPEFLIYFQGTGAADDSGLPNDRFFAVRPEGSVSTLKIQRTERGDSAVYLCASSPRSGNTGELFFGEGSRLTVL.

This chain links TRBV6-2 or TRBV6-3 with TRBJ1-6, with D uncertain. This CDR3 has 12 residues. Deletions cut 2 bases from V and 9 bases from J, with 5 bases between. The germline gives CDR1 MNHEY, CDR2 SVGEGT. CDR3 protein: CASSYRLSPLHF. As DNA, the CDR3 is TGTGCCAGCAGTTACAGACTTTCACCCCTCCACTTT.

This clone was recorded only once. The chain carries TRBV11-3 and TRBJ2-7; the D gene is possibly TRBD2 (5 bases). This CDR3 spans 13 amino acids. With 5 bases removed from V and 9 bases from J, the gap between germline ends came to 17 bases. The germline gives CDR1 SGHNT, CDR2 YENEEA. The CDR3 DNA sequence: TGTGCCAGCAGCCTAAACGGGATTTCACTGCAGTACTTC. This codes for CASSLNGISLQYF.

The chain couples TRBV3-1 (or the pseudogene TRBV3-2) to TRBJ1-4; 10 bases match TRBD1. Germline trimming cut 1 base from V and 6 bases from J; bases unmatched to any gene: 2. This CDR3 is built from 15 residues. Per the germline V gene, CDR1 is LGHDT and CDR2 is YNNKEL (reference sequence). CDR3 sequence (DNA): TGTGCCAGCAGCCAAGGGGACAGGGGTTATGAAAAACTGTTTTTT. This translates into CASSQGDRGYEKLFF.

The genes are TRBV2 and TRBJ1-5; D may be TRBD1 (6 bases). Germline CDR1 is SNHLY and CDR2 is FYNNEI. The V end was cut by 4 bases, the J end by 9 bases, with 10 bases between. The CDR3 has 12 residues. The CDR3 is CASSGGGGPQHF. The CDR3 region has the DNA TGTGCCAGCAGTGGGGGAGGGGGGCCCCAGCATTTT.

The chain uses TRBV28 and TRBJ2-5; possibly TRBD2 for D (6 bases). With 7 bases removed from V and 0 bases from J, the gap between germline ends came to 18 bases. CDR3 length equals 16 residues. Germline loops: CDR1 MDHEN, CDR2 SYDVKM. CDR3 in DNA: TGTGCCAGCATCGCAGAGTCTAGCGTCAACCAAGAGACCCAGTACTTC. It codes for CASIAESSVNQETQYF.

The rearrangement uses TRBV24-1 and TRBJ2-3, with 10 positions matching TRBD2. The CDR3 length is 17 residues. V lost 2 bases to trimming and J lost 2 bases; unmatched junction nucleotides: 6. The germline CDR1 and CDR2 sequences are KGHDR and SFDVKD. CDR3 coding DNA: TGTGCCACCAGTGATTCGGGACTAGCGCGTTTCACAGATACGCAGTATTTT. It codes for CATSDSGLARFTDTQYF.

The J gene is TRBJ1-1, the V gene TRBV29-1; 8 nucleotides line up with TRBD1. The V segment lost 3 bases and the J segment 3 bases; nucleotides outside the gene matches: 9. This CDR3 contains 15 residues. Germline V CDR1 and CDR2: SQVTM, ANQGSEA. CDR3 sequence: CSVDGRTGGYTEAFF. CDR3 DNA sequence: TGCAGCGTTGACGGAAGAACAGGGGGTTACACTGAAGCTTTCTTT.

As regards this clone: This same CDR3 is encoded by further DNA sequences in the sample. The chain couples TRBV5-6 to TRBJ2-3; TRBD1 matches 7 bases. The CDR3 length is 13 residues. Germline CDR1 and CDR2: SGHDT and YYEEEE. J lost 4 bases, V lost 5 bases, and 4 bases had no gene match. The CDR3 reads CASSFTGADTQYF. The DNA for the CDR3 is TGTGCCAGCAGTTTCACAGGGGCAGATACGCAGTATTTT.

By share, this clone counts as medium-sized. J is TRBJ1-2 and V is TRBV7-9, with D maybe TRBD1 (5 bases). Germline CDR1 SEHNR, CDR2 FQNEAQ (reference sequence). CDR3 size: 15 residues. Trimming took off 5 bases at V and 4 bases at J, with 17 bases between the two ends. CDR3 nucleotide sequence: TGTGCCAGCAGCCCATCGGGGGAGTGGTCCTATGGCTACACCTTC. It encodes CASSPSGEWSYGYTF.

The CDR3: CASRGGSGRKNTGELFF. The DNA of the CDR3 is TGTGCCAGTAGGGGGGGGAGCGGGAGGAAGAACACCGGGGAGCTGTTTTTT. The chain links TRBV19 to TRBJ2-2, with 9 bases aligning to TRBD2. The ends lost 6 bases at V and 1 base at J; junction bases unmatched: 9. This CDR3 has 17 residues. From germline, CDR1 is LNHDA and CDR2 SQIVND (reference sequence).

The V gene is TRBV7-2, the J gene TRBJ2-7; perhaps TRBD2 as D (5 bases). There are 15 residues in the CDR3. The ends were cut back, 2 bases at V and 0 bases at J, with 11 bases in the middle. Per the germline V gene, CDR1 is SGHTA and CDR2 is FQGNSA. The CDR3 is CASSLSRGPSYEQYF. The CDR3, as DNA: TGTGCCAGCAGCTTATCCCGGGGTCCCTCCTACGAGCAGTACTTC.

This rearrangement joins TRBV11-2 to TRBJ2-5; 8 bases are a match to TRBD1. The CDR3 extends over 14 amino acids. J lost 2 bases, V lost 5 bases, and 4 bases had no gene match. CDR1 is SGHAT and CDR2 is FQNNGV in the germline V gene. This chain's CDR3 is CASSADRVQETQYF. In DNA form, the CDR3 reads TGTGCCAGCAGCGCGGACAGGGTGCAAGAGACCCAGTACTTC.

In nucleotides, the CDR3 is TGCGCCAGCAGCTTGGAGGGACTAGCGTCGTACGAGCAGTACTTC. Encoded protein: CASSLEGLASYEQYF. V gene TRBV5-1 combines with J gene TRBJ2-7; TRBD2 aligns across 10 bases. Germline CDR1 and CDR2: SGHRS and YFSETQ. Unmatched junction bases numbered 4, after V lost 0 bases and J lost 4 bases. This CDR3 spans 15 amino acids.

This clone was seen a handful of times. This rearrangement joins TRBV10-3 to TRBJ1-1; TRBD1 is a possible D gene (5 bases). Trimming stripped 0 bases from V and 0 bases from J, with 11 bases between. There are 16 residues in the CDR3. Germline lookup yields CDR1 ENHRY and CDR2 SYGVKD. CDR3 DNA sequence: TGTGCCATCAGTGAGTCGACTCGGGGGATGAACACTGAAGCTTTCTTT. Translation gives CAISESTRGMNTEAFF.

This chain joins TRBV3-1 (or the pseudogene TRBV3-2) and TRBJ1-1, with 7 positions matching TRBD1. Germline assignment: CDR1 LGHDT and CDR2 YNNKEL (reference sequence). The CDR3 has 14 residues. Trimming removed 5 bases from V and 6 bases from J; junction bases left unmatched: 9. CDR3 sequence (DNA): TGTGCCAGCAGCTACGGGCAGGGGGTATCTGAAGCTTTCTTT. This gives the protein CASSYGQGVSEAFF.

V gene TRBV21-1 combines with J gene TRBJ2-1; TRBD1, as called in the table, went unchecked against the DNA. TRBV21-1 corresponds to a pseudogene. This CDR3 region has 16 residues. CDR3 loop: CASSSLGQSSYNEQFF. Written as DNA, the CDR3 is TGTGCCAGCAGCTCCCTGGGGCAGAGCTCCTACAATGAGCAGTTCTTC.

This clone came up a few times. The V gene is TRBV7-9, the J gene TRBJ1-3, with D uncertain. Deletions cut 1 base from V and 4 bases from J, with 5 bases between. Per germline, CDR1 SEHNR and CDR2 FQNEAQ (reference sequence). CDR3 length equals 13 residues. CDR3 in DNA: TGTGCCAGCAGCTTAGATTCGGGAAACACCATATATTTT. Protein sequence: CASSLDSGNTIYF.